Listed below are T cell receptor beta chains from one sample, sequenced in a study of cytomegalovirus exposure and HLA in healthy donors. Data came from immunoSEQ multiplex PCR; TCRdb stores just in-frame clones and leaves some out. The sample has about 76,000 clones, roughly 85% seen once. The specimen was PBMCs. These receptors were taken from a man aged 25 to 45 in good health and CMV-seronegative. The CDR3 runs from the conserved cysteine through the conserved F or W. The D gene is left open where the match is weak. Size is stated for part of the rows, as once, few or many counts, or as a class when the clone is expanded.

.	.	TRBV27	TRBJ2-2	CASRSFTGELFF	TGTGCCAGCAGATCATTCACCGGGGAGCTGTTTTTT
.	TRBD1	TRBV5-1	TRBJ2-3	CASRPGQVNTDTQYF	TGCGCCAGCAGGCCGGGACAGGTAAACACAGATACGCAGTATTTT
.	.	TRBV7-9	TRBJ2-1	CASSLAGRSGSYNEQFF	TGTGCCAGCAGCTTAGCAGGACGTAGCGGATCCTACAATGAGCAGTTCTTC
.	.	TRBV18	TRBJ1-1	CASSPRQEEAFF	TGTGCCAGCTCTCCTAGACAGGAGGAAGCTTTCTTT
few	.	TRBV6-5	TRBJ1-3	CASRQLSGNTIYF	TGTGCCAGCAGACAGCTTTCTGGAAACACCATATATTTT
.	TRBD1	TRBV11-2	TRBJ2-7	CASSWDRVYEQYF	TGTGCCAGCAGCTGGGACAGGGTCTACGAGCAGTACTTC
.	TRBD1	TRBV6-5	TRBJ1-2	CASRPQGAYGYTF	TGTGCCAGCAGACCTCAGGGGGCCTATGGCTACACCTTC
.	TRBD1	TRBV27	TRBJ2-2	CASSPLGQGGGELFF	TGTGCCAGCAGTCCACTCGGACAGGGCGGCGGGGAGCTGTTTTTT
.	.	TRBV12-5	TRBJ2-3	CASALRTDTQYF	TGTGCTAGTGCCTTACGGACAGATACGCAGTATTTT
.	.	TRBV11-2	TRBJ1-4	CASSFGGGPNEKLFF	TGTGCCAGCAGCTTCGGCGGCGGCCCAAATGAAAAACTGTTTTTT
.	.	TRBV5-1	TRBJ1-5	CASSLSPDQPQHF	TGCGCCAGCAGCTTGAGCCCGGATCAGCCCCAGCATTTT
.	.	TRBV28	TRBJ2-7	CASSLVSAYEQYF	TGTGCCAGCAGTCTGGTGAGTGCCTACGAGCAGTACTTC
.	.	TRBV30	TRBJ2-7	CAFLGLPLKQYF	TGTGCCTTTCTCGGACTGCCTCTAAAGCAGTACTTC
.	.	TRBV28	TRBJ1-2	CASSGRGNGYTF	TGTGCCAGCAGTGGGAGGGGGAATGGCTACACCTTC
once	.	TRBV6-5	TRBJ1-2	CASRDYSNYGYTF	TGTGCCAGCAGGGACTATTCTAACTATGGCTACACCTTC
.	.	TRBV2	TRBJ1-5	CASSESYSGQQPQHF	TGTGCCAGCAGTGAAAGCTACTCCGGACAGCAGCCCCAGCATTTT
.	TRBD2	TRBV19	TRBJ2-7	CASSTSGNNYEQYF	TGTGCCAGTAGTACTAGCGGGAACAATTACGAGCAGTACTTC
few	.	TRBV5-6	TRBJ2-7	CASSPGHRWNEQYF	TGTGCCAGCAGCCCAGGACACCGATGGAACGAGCAGTACTTC
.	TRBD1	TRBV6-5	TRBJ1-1	CASILPGTGKAFF	TGTGCCAGCATATTACCCGGGACAGGAAAAGCTTTCTTT
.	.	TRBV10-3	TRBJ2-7	CATSLGVYEQYF	TGTGCCACCTCCCTCGGGGTCTACGAGCAGTACTTC
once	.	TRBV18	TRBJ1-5	CASSLSQGYNQPQHF	TGTGCCAGCTCACTAAGCCAGGGATACAATCAGCCCCAGCATTTT
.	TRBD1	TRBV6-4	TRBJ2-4	CASSEATGGKNIQYF	TGTGCCAGCAGTGAGGCGACAGGGGGCAAAAACATTCAGTACTTC
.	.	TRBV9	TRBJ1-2	CASSLAGSGYTF	TGTGCCAGCAGCCTAGCAGGCAGTGGCTACACCTTC
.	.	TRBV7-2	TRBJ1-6	CASSFSGGPLHF	TGTGCCAGCAGCTTCTCGGGGGGACCCCTCCACTTT
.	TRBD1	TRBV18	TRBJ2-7	CASSRLEGGGEQYF	TGTGCCAGCTCACGTTTAGAAGGGGGCGGCGAGCAGTACTTC
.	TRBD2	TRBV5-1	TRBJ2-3	CASSSFSGGWADTQYF	TGCGCCAGCAGCTCCTTTAGCGGGGGATGGGCAGATACGCAGTATTTT
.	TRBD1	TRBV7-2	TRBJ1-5	CASSSLTGANQPQHF	TGTGCCAGCAGCTCATTGACAGGGGCCAATCAGCCCCAGCATTTT
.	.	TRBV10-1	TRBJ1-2	CASQHRSLYGYTF	TGCGCCAGCCAACACAGGAGTCTCTATGGCTACACCTTC
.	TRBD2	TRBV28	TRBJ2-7	CASSLPIIGGGGEQYF	TGTGCCAGCAGTTTACCCATTATAGGCGGGGGGGGCGAGCAGTACTTC
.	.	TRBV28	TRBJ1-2	CASSLWQDGGNGYTF	TGTGCCAGCAGTTTATGGCAAGACGGCGGTAATGGCTACACCTTC
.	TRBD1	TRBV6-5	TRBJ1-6	CASSYGLGQALSPLHF	TGTGCCAGCAGTTACGGGCTTGGACAGGCACTTTCACCCCTCCACTTT
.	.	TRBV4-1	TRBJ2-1	CASSPQGKNNEQFF	TGCGCCAGCAGCCCCCAGGGGAAAAACAATGAGCAGTTCTTC
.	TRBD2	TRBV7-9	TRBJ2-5	CASSSPGGETQYF	TGTGCCAGCAGCTCCCCGGGGGGAGAGACCCAGTACTTC
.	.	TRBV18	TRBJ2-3	CASSPVQRNRDTDTQYF	TGTGCCAGCTCACCAGTTCAGAGGAACCGGGACACAGATACGCAGTATTTT
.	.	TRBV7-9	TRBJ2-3	CSSSLGGAARDTQYF	TGTTCCAGCAGCTTAGGCGGGGCCGCCAGGGATACGCAGTATTTT
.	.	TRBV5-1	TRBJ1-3	CANSVNATGNTIYF	TGCGCCAACTCCGTGAACGCCACTGGAAACACCATATATTTT
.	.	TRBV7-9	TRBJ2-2	CASSSIATGTWGVGELFF	TGTGCCAGCAGCTCGATAGCGACCGGGACCTGGGGGGTCGGGGAGCTGTTTTTT
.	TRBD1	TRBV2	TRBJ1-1	CASKRRQGAREAFF	TGTGCCAGCAAGAGGAGACAGGGGGCCCGCGAGGCTTTCTTT
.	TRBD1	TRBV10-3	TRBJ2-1	CAIRPGQNNEQFF	TGTGCCATCAGGCCGGGACAGAACAATGAGCAGTTCTTC
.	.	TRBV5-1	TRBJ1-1	CASRLGGLLGSNTEAFF	TGCGCCAGCCGCTTGGGGGGCCTCCTTGGGTCGAACACTGAAGCTTTCTTT
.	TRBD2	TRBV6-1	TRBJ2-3	CASSGGGRYTDTQYF	TGTGCCAGCAGTGGCGGGGGACGGTATACAGATACGCAGTATTTT
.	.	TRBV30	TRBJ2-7	CAWSSAYEQYF	TGTGCCTGGAGTTCGGCCTACGAGCAGTACTTC
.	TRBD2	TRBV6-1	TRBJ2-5	CASTPGEGRETQYF	TGTGCCAGCACCCCGGGGGAGGGGAGGGAGACCCAGTACTTC
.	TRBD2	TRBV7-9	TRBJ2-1	CASSGSGSSYNEQFF	TGTGCCAGCAGCGGCAGCGGGAGCTCCTACAATGAGCAGTTCTTC
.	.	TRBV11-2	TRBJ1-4	CASSLDRHSEKLFF	TGTGCCAGCAGCTTAGACCGGCACAGCGAAAAACTGTTTTTT
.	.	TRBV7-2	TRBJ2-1	CASSFPGQYNEQFF	TGTGCCAGCAGCTTCCCAGGACAGTACAATGAGCAGTTCTTC
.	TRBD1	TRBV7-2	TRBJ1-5	CASSLEGTVNQPQHF	TGTGCCAGCAGCTTAGAAGGGACAGTCAATCAGCCCCAGCATTTT
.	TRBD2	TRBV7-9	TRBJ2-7	CASSLSGLAQRGQYF	TGTGCCAGCAGCTTATCTGGACTAGCGCAACGAGGGCAGTACTTC
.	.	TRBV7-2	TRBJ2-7	CASSGTHGGEQYF	TGTGCCAGCAGCGGCACCCACGGAGGGGAGCAGTACTTC
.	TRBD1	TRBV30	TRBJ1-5	CAWSPSDRGKQPQHF	TGTGCCTGGAGTCCCTCGGACAGGGGGAAACAGCCCCAGCATTTT
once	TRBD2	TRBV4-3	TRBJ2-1	CASSQDPGGGYNEQFF	TGCGCCAGCAGCCAAGACCCTGGCGGGGGCTACAATGAGCAGTTCTTC
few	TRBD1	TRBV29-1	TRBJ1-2	CSAPQGAGYGYTF	TGCAGCGCCCCCCAGGGGGCAGGCTATGGCTACACCTTC
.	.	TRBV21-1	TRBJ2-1	CASSNPLWTRDRKNNEQFF	TGTGCCAGCAGCAATCCTCTCTGGACCCGGGACAGAAAGAACAATGAGCAGTTCTTC
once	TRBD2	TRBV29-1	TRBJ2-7	CSVEDQRGLAGEQYF	TGCAGCGTTGAAGATCAGCGGGGACTAGCGGGCGAGCAGTACTTC